The 26 T cell receptor beta chains in this list originate from one sample, sequenced in a study of blood T cell repertoires in COVID-19. Data came from immunoSEQ multiplex PCR; TCRdb stores just in-frame clones and leaves some out. The table has about 170,000 clones, 84% seen once. Sequencing was done on a sample of peripheral blood. Every receptor here comes from a woman between 65 and 79 years old with COVID-19, enrolled during active disease.

This clone appeared a few times. The chain combines TRBV5-6 with TRBJ2-5; no clear D gene. V was clipped by 2 bases and J by 7 bases, with 15 bases between them. The CDR3 totals 14 residues. Germline V gene lookup returns CDR1 SGHDT and CDR2 YYEEEE. The CDR3 here is CASSFVASLRTQYF. CDR3 nucleotides: TGTGCCAGCAGCTTCGTAGCCAGCCTAAGGACCCAGTACTTC.

The gene calls are TRBV2 and TRBJ1-2; D uncertain. V lost 1 base to trimming and J lost 0 bases, with 6 bases between them. CDR1 is SNHLY, CDR2 FYNNEI, per germline. The CDR3 length is 14 residues. As DNA, the CDR3 is TGTGCCAGCAGTGAAGACGGAGCTAACTATGGCTACACCTTC. Encoded protein: CASSEDGANYGYTF.

This chain joins TRBV10-3 and TRBJ2-3, with D maybe TRBD1 (5 bases). V shed 3 bases and J shed 4 bases, with 17 bases lying between them. The V gene's germline CDR1 is ENHRY and CDR2 SYGVKD. There are 16 residues in the CDR3. The CDR3 nucleotides read TGTGCCATCAGTGACAACAAGGGGTTTTCCTCAGATACGCAGTATTTT. Translating it yields CAISDNKGFSSDTQYF.

The chain recombines TRBV3-1 (or the pseudogene TRBV3-2) with TRBJ1-6, with D unclear. V was clipped by 6 bases and J by 9 bases, with 18 bases between them. Germline V gene lookup returns CDR1 LGHDT and CDR2 YNNKEL (reference sequence). CDR3 length equals 15 residues. The CDR3 protein is CASRSTKASVSPLHF. CDR3 nucleotide sequence: TGTGCCAGCAGATCGACTAAAGCTTCAGTTTCACCCCTCCACTTT.

This clone was found once. This chain links TRBV19 with TRBJ1-5, with 10 bases identical to TRBD1. V trimming: 3 bases; J trimming: 2 bases; junction bases outside the gene matches: 10. CDR1 and CDR2 (germline): LNHDA, SQIVND (reference sequence). This CDR3 has 18 amino acids. CDR3 DNA sequence: TGTGCCAGTAGTATCGGGACAGGGGACACCTTGCGCAATCAGCCCCAGCATTTT. Its translation: CASSIGTGDTLRNQPQHF.

The chain is built from TRBV27 and TRBJ1-6; 8 positions match TRBD1. In germline, CDR1 is MNHEY, CDR2 SMNVEV (reference sequence). This CDR3 spans 16 amino acids. J was trimmed by 8 bases and V by 5 bases; bases with no gene match: 11. Written as DNA, the CDR3 is TGTGCCAGCAGTCCCCAGACAGGGGCGAATTATTCACCCCTCCACTTT. Residues: CASSPQTGANYSPLHF.

J is TRBJ1-5 and V is TRBV19, with TRBD1 identical over 8 bases. The CDR3 spans 16 residues. The junction had 8 bases not matched to a gene; V was cut back by 5 bases and J by 2 bases. Germline values: CDR1 LNHDA, CDR2 SQIVND (reference sequence). CDR3 sequence: CASSPRTGTGNQPQHF. The CDR3, as DNA: TGTGCCAGTAGTCCCCGGACAGGGACGGGCAATCAGCCCCAGCATTTT.

This sequence joins TRBV20-1 and TRBJ1-1; no reliable D call. The CDR3 has 15 amino acids. V lost 6 bases and J lost 0, with 17 bases in between. Germline CDR1 DFQATT, CDR2 SNEGSKA (reference sequence). Here the CDR3 reads CSASAGFELNTEAFF. The CDR3 bases are TGCAGTGCAAGTGCGGGTTTCGAGTTGAACACTGAAGCTTTCTTT.

This clone appeared a single time. The rearrangement joins TRBV9 to TRBJ2-1; maybe TRBD2 (6 bases). Germline CDR1 is SGDLS and CDR2 is YYNGEE. The V gene lost 4 bases and the J gene lost 0 bases, with 14 bases spanning the gap. The CDR3 has 16 residues. Here the CDR3 reads CASSPIADSSYNEQFF. The CDR3 DNA reads TGTGCCAGCAGCCCAATAGCGGATAGCTCCTACAATGAGCAGTTCTTC.

V and J are TRBV6-5 and TRBJ1-4, with D possibly TRBD1 on 5 matching bases. V lost 2 bases and J lost 7, with 11 bases in between. The CDR3 totals 14 residues. Germline V gene sequence: CDR1 MNHEY, CDR2 SVGAGI. The CDR3 sequence is CASSYRRGPEKLFF. CDR3 DNA: TGTGCCAGCAGTTACAGGAGGGGACCTGAAAAACTGTTTTTT.

The rearrangement uses TRBV11-2 and TRBJ1-1; 7 bases line up with TRBD1. The germline V gene has CDR1 SGHAT and CDR2 FQNNGV. This CDR3 region has 13 residues. V lost 5 bases, J lost 3 bases, and 3 bases stayed unmatched. This chain's CDR3 is CASSRQGHTEAFF. In DNA form, the CDR3 reads TGTGCCAGCAGCAGACAGGGCCACACTGAAGCTTTCTTT.

The chain links TRBV6-2 or TRBV6-3 to TRBJ1-1; D is possibly TRBD1 (5 bases). This CDR3 is built from 14 residues. CDR1 and CDR2 from the germline V gene are MNHEY and SVGEGT. Deletions cut 4 bases from V and 4 bases from J, with 13 bases between. The CDR3, as DNA: TGTGCCAGCAGTTCATACAGGAAGGGCACTGAAGCTTTCTTT. Its protein product is CASSSYRKGTEAFF.

This rearrangement joins TRBV28 to TRBJ1-1; D ambiguous. Trimming cost V 3 bases and J 8 bases, with 10 bases left between them. The CDR3 is 12 amino acids. The germline V gene has CDR1 MDHEN and CDR2 SYDVKM. In nucleotides, the CDR3 is TGTGCCAGCAGTTTTGGAGCCACCGAAGCTTTCTTT. This sequence encodes CASSFGATEAFF.

This chain joins TRBV19 and TRBJ1-1; 8 nucleotides match TRBD1. The V segment lost 11 bases and the J segment 3 bases; nucleotides outside the gene matches: 8. Germline V gives CDR1 LNHDA, CDR2 SQIVND (reference sequence). The CDR3 has 13 residues. This chain's CDR3 is CASRGQVDTEAFF. The CDR3 coding sequence is TGTGCCTCCAGGGGGCAAGTTGACACTGAAGCTTTCTTT.

This clone appeared a single time. This rearrangement joins TRBV7-3 to TRBJ1-1; weak D call: TRBD1 (5 bases). Trimming stripped 5 bases from V and 1 base from J, with 8 bases between. Germline V lookup: CDR1 SGHTA, CDR2 FQGTGA. The CDR3 is 13 residues long. CDR3 sequence: CASSADRNTEAFF. CDR3 coding DNA: TGTGCCAGCAGCGCCGACAGGAACACTGAAGCTTTCTTT.

V and J are TRBV5-6 and TRBJ2-3; 8 nucleotides align to TRBD2. J gave up 4 bases and V 4 bases, and 5 bases lay outside the gene matches. CDR1 is SGHDT, CDR2 YYEEEE, per germline. There are 14 residues in the CDR3. The CDR3 bases are TGTGCCAGCAGCACGGGGGGGCCATCAGATACGCAGTATTTT. Its translation is CASSTGGPSDTQYF.

V and J are TRBV30 and TRBJ2-7, with TRBD2 identical over 11 bases. The V gene end was trimmed by 2 bases and the J gene end by 1 base; junction bases not matched to a gene: 7. The CDR3 spans 16 residues. Germline-derived CDR1 and CDR2 are GTSNPN and SVGIG (reference sequence). The CDR3 DNA reads TGTGCCTGGAGTTTCGGACTAGCGGGCCCATCCTACGAGCAGTACTTC. Residues: CAWSFGLAGPSYEQYF.

V is TRBV19 and J is TRBJ1-4, with no clear D. The CDR3 extends over 14 amino acids. V lost 3 bases, J lost 1 base, and 6 bases lay in between. CDR1 LNHDA and CDR2 SQIVND come from the germline V gene (reference sequence). The CDR3 DNA follows: TGTGCCAGTAGTATTGGGCGAACTAATGAAAAACTGTTTTTT. Protein sequence: CASSIGRTNEKLFF.

The chain links TRBV6-1 to TRBJ2-7, with 9 bases aligning to TRBD1. CDR1 and CDR2 (germline): MNHNS, SASEGT. The V segment lost 1 base and the J segment 4 bases; nucleotides outside the gene matches: 5. This CDR3 has 15 amino acids. CDR3 residues: CASSEGPGQGYEQYV. CDR3 bases: TGTGCCAGCAGTGAAGGTCCGGGACAGGGATACGAGCAGTACGTC.

In this sample, this clone turned up once. V usage is TRBV28 and J usage is TRBJ1-5; 8 nucleotides agree with TRBD1. CDR3 length: 14 residues. Trimming removed 8 bases from V and 7 bases from J; junction bases left unmatched: 10. Germline lookup yields CDR1 MDHEN and CDR2 SYDVKM. CDR3 loop: CASEQGGLDQPQHF. The CDR3 coding sequence is TGTGCCAGCGAACAGGGGGGCCTGGACCAGCCCCAGCATTTT.

The J gene is TRBJ1-6, the V gene TRBV25-1; D perhaps matches TRBD1 (5 bases). The length of the CDR3 is 14 residues. V was pared by 5 bases and J by 4 bases, with 9 bases between. CDR1 and CDR2 from the germline V gene are MGHDK and SYGVNS. The DNA for the CDR3 is TGTGCCAGCAGTCCAGGACATTATAATTCACCCCTCCACTTT. It yields the protein CASSPGHYNSPLHF.

The chain uses TRBV9 and TRBJ2-1; D remains unclear. CDR1 is SGDLS and CDR2 is YYNGEE in the germline V gene. The V end was cut by 2 bases, the J end by 5 bases, with 11 bases between. The CDR3 totals 14 residues. The CDR3 spells CASSVSIFDNEQFF. As DNA, the CDR3 is TGTGCCAGCAGCGTGTCTATATTCGACAATGAGCAGTTCTTC.

This clone appeared a single time. The rearrangement links TRBV25-1 to TRBJ1-1, with 11 bases that match TRBD1. Germline trimming cut 4 bases from V and 6 bases from J; bases unmatched to any gene: 7. The CDR3 is made up of 15 amino acids. Germline CDR1 is MGHDK and CDR2 is SYGVNS. The CDR3 nucleotides are TGTGCCAGCAGTGTAAGGACAGGGGGCGCCTCTGAAGCTTTCTTT. Translated: CASSVRTGGASEAFF.

The chain carries TRBV24-1 and TRBJ2-5, with 7 bases that match TRBD1. The CDR3 length is 17 residues. Germline V gene lookup returns CDR1 KGHDR and CDR2 SFDVKD. V was pared by 2 bases and J by 4 bases, with 12 bases of the junction left unmatched. CDR3 residues: CATSDSGDRAGGETQYF. The DNA for the CDR3 is TGTGCCACCAGTGATTCCGGAGACAGGGCAGGGGGAGAGACCCAGTACTTC.

This chain links TRBV21-1 with TRBJ1-2; the table calls TRBD1, which could not be checked here. TRBV21-1 is tagged as a pseudogene. The CDR3 length is 14 residues. CDR3 loop: CASSKENREYGYTF. DNA of the CDR3: TGTGCCAGCAGCAAAGAAAACAGGGAGTATGGCTACACCTTC.

This clone was detected only once. V gene TRBV28 combines with J gene TRBJ2-1; TRBD2 matches 9 bases. CDR1 is MDHEN, CDR2 SYDVKM, per germline. Trimming removed 8 bases from V and 2 bases from J; junction bases left unmatched: 13. This CDR3 is 17 amino acids long. CDR3 protein: CASQGASGMRAYNEQFF. The CDR3 coding sequence is TGTGCCAGCCAAGGGGCTAGCGGGATGAGGGCCTACAATGAGCAGTTCTTC.